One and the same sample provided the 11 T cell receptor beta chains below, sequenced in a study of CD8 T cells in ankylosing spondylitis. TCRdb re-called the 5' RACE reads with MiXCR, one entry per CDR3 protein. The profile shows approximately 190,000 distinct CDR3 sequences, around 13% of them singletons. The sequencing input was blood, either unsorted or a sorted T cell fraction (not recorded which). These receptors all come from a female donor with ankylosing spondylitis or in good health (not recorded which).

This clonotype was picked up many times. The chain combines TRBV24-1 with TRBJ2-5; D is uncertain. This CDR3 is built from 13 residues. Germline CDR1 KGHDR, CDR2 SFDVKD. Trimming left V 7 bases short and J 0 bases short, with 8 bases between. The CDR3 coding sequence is TGTGCCACCAGGCATAGGTACCAAGAGACCCAGTACTTC. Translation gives CATRHRYQETQYF.

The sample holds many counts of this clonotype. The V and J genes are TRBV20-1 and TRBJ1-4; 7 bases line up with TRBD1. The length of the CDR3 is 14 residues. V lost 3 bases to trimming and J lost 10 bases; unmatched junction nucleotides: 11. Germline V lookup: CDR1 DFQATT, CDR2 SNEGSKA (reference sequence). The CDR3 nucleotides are TGCAGTGCTAGGGCCGGGACAGCAGTTGGAAAACTGTTTTTT. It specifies CSARAGTAVGKLFF.

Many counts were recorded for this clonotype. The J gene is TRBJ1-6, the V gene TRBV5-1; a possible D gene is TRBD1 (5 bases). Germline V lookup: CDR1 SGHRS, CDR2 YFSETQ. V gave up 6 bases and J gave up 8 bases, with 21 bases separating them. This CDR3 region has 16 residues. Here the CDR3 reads CASNSRGLSAHSPLHF. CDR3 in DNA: TGCGCCAGCAATAGCCGGGGACTCAGCGCGCATTCACCCCTCCACTTT.

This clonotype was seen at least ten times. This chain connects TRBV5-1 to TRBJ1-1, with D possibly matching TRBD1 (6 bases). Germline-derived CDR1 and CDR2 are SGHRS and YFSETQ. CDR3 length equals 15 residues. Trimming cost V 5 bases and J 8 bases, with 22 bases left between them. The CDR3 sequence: CASRQNTGTGSEAFF. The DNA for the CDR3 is TGCGCCAGCAGGCAAAATACAGGGACGGGGTCGGAAGCTTTCTTT.

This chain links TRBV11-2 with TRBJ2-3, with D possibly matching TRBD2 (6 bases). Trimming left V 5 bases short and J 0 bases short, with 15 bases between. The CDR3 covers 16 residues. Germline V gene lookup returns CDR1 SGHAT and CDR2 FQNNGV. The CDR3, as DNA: TGTGCCAGCAGCAGAAGAGGGAGGCTCAGCACAGATACGCAGTATTTT. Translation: CASSRRGRLSTDTQYF.

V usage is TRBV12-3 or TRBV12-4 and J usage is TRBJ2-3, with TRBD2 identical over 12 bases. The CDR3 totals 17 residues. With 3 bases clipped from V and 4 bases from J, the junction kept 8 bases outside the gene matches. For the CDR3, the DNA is TGTGCCAGCAGTTTCCCCAAGACTAGCGGGAGAGCAGATACGCAGTATTTT. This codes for CASSFPKTSGRADTQYF.

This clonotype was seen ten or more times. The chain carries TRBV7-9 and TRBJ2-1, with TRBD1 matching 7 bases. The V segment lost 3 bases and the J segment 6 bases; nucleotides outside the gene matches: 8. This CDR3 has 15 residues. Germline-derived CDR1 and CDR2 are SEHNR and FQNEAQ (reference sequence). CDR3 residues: CASSFTGAWVNEQFF. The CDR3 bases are TGTGCCAGCAGCTTCACAGGGGCATGGGTCAATGAGCAGTTCTTC.

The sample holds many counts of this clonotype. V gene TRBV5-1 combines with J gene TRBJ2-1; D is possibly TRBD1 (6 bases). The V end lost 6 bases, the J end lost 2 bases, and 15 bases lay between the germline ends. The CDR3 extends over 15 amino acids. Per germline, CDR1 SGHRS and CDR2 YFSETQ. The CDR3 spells CASMVGGTTYNEQFF. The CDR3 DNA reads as TGCGCCAGCATGGTAGGGGGTACAACCTACAATGAGCAGTTCTTC.

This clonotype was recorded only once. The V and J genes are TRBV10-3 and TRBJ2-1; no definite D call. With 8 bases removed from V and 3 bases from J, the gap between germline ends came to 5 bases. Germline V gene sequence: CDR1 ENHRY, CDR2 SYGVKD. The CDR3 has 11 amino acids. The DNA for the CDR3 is TGTGCCATCGGGGACTACAATGAGCAGTTCTTC. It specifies CAIGDYNEQFF.

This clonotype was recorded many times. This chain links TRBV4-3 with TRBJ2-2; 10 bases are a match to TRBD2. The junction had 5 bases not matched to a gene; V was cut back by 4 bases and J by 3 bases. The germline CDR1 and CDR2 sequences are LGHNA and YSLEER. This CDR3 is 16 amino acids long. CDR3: CASSPGLAAHTGELFF. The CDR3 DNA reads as TGCGCCAGCAGCCCCGGACTAGCGGCTCACACCGGGGAGCTGTTTTTT.

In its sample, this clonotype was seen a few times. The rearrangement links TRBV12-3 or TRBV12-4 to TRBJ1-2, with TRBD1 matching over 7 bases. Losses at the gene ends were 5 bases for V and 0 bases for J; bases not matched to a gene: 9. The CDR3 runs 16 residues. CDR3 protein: CASSPRQGATNYGYTF. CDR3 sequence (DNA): TGTGCCAGCAGTCCGCGACAGGGCGCCACTAACTATGGCTACACCTTC.